This section outlines one TCR beta chain sequence together with its context. What it recognizes is unknown. ViraFEST used viral peptide pools to expand antigen-specific CD4+ T cells before sequencing. With 10 days of culture completed, CD4+ T cells were isolated. Either the BNT162b2 or mRNA-1273 vaccine was given to participants in two doses. Vaccine recipients lacked prior SARS-CoV-2 infection and had negative nucleocapsid antibodies. On days 3 and 7, fresh IL-2 medium replaced half the medium. The source of the sample is a study of vaccination effects on CD4 cells after COVID-19. Overall study results and limits: The study found that only 1 of 255 vaccine-induced clones from healthy vaccinees cross-reacted with common cold coronaviruses.

CDR3 length: 16 amino acids. Trimming removed 3 bases at V and 2 bases at J, with 15 bases between. Germline-derived CDR1 and CDR2 are SEHNR and FQNEAQ (reference sequence). The data were produced by immunoSEQ multiplex PCR, yet TCRdb's version contains in-frame clones alone and is incomplete. The profile covers roughly 24,000 clones, with roughly 80% appearing a single time and about 24% taken by the ten largest. Specimen: CD4+ T cells from PBMCs cultured with HCoV-NL63 spike peptides, collected after COVID-19 vaccination. This chain connects TRBV7-9 to TRBJ2-3; possible D gene TRBD2, 5 bases. The receptor was derived from a human donor who received a COVID-19 vaccine. The CDR3, as DNA: TGTGCCAGCAGCTTTGTTCCCGGACTGAACACAGATACGCAGTATTTT. Translating gives CASSFVPGLNTDTQYF.